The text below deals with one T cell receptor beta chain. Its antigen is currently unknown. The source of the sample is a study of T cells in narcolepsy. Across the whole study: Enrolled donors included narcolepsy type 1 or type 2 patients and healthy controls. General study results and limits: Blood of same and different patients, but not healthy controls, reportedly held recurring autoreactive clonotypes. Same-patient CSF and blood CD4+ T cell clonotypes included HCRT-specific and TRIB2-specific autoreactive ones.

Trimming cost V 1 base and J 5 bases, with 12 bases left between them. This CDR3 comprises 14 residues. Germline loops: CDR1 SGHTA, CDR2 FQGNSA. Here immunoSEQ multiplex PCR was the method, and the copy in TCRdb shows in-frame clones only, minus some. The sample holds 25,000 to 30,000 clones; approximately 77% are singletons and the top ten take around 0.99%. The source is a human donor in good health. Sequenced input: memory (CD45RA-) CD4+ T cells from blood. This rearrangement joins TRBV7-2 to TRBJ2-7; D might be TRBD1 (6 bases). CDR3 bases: TGTGCCAGCAGCTTAGTTTCAGGGGTTCACGAGCAGTACTTC. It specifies CASSLVSGVHEQYF.